This record looks at one T cell receptor beta chain sequence and its context. This clone came up a few times. What antigen it recognizes has not been identified. Base qualities are not at hand, and no much larger clone is one base apart. Whole blood was collected in K2EDTA tubes by collaborating institutions according to the institutions' own protocols. For TCRbeta analysis, collaborators shipped samples in one of three forms: frozen whole blood, isolated PBMCs, or DNA extracted from either of those sample types. The record originates from a study of blood T cell repertoires in COVID-19 (dated by TCRdb to 2020 to 2021). For context, the study as a whole: Samples covering the acute and convalescent phases of COVID-19 were provided by collaborators in the United States, Italy and Spain. HLA class I and class II types, where available, came from metadata supplied by the sample provider rather than from assay-based typing. Samples came from the ongoing ImmuneRACE study (first 160 participants) plus 1,254 subjects from 6 global collaborators. The repertoires were made available in a free public database intended to serve as a resource for research on the immune response to SARS-CoV-2. Sample metadata almost always included a de-identified subject ID, COVID-19 status, age in years and sex. Subjects who had been exposed to COVID-19, were actively infected with it, or had recovered from it provided the deeply sampled blood TCRbeta repertoires that made up the dataset. The prospective study material was composed of cDNA or gDNA derived from T cells, B-cell-depleted T cells, or PBMCs. Paper-wide results and their limitations: Clinical and demographic metadata were provided uncurated, with the amount varying by source and participant.

TCRbeta CDR3 regions were amplified from genomic DNA by means of the immunoSEQ Assay, a bias-controlled multiplex PCR. For the original study's pipeline: Nucleated cell counts per sample were estimated from amplification of reference gene primers within the assay. Sequence reads were collapsed and filtered to measure the absolute abundance of every unique TCRbeta CDR3 rearrangement. For each sample, productive Simpson clonality was calculated by taking the square root of Simpson's diversity index across productive rearrangements. Entries here come from immuneACCESS through TCRdb and include only in-frame sequences with V and J called. Some clones fail to appear in such tables; in the studies checked, an unresolved V gene covers under half of the shortfall, and the cause of the remainder is unknown. V, J and clone size derive from that table, while D and trimming were established from the DNA sequence. The sample includes under 200,000 clones, with about 88% observed a single time. The top ten hold 0.99% of the sample.

The sequenced sample consisted of peripheral blood. The sequence came from a man between 18 and 29 years old with acute or convalescent COVID-19.

The CDR3 amino acid sequence is: CASSYGQTNEKLFF. The sequenced DNA is TGTGCCAGCAGTTACGGACAGACTAATGAAAAACTGTTTTTT. The chain joins TRBV6-5 to TRBJ1-4, and TRBD1 may be the D gene, going by 6 matching bases. V is pared back by 2 bases and J by 2 bases, with 6 bases lying between the germline termini. The CDR1 and CDR2 encoded by the germline V gene are MNHEY and SVGAGI. Including cysteine and phenylalanine, the CDR3 has 14 amino acids. The kept DNA is CDR3 alone, 42 bases in frame from the first base.